The 5 T cell receptor beta chains below were found in one sample sequenced in a study of T cell repertoires in cytomegalovirus infection (dated by TCRdb to about 2019). Which antigens these TCRs recognize remains unknown. Interpreted using the paper, the treatment or condition label stands for: in vitro stimulation with specific CMV peptide epitopes to enrich CMV-specific T cells. TCRdb lists the instrument as Illumina HiSeq 1500. TCRdb cleaned the public reads at Q25 with fastp, built clones with MiXCR and kept in-frame beta chains. Every CDR3 protein is listed once, alongside the most common genes and DNA of its rows. This sample gives 550,000 to 700,000 distinct CDR3 sequences in total; almost 40% of them show up just once. The ten largest clones take up about half of the sample. The starting material was cultured PBMCs, obtained from culture after CMV antigen stimulation. The origin of the receptors is a human donor in good health (CMV status not recorded). Some clones in this sample may be carry-over from other donors' samples.

The CDR3 DNA sequence: TGTGCCAGCAGCGTCGCTGGGGGGATCCCAGAGACCCAGTACTTC. The encoded protein is CASSVAGGIPETQYF. V is TRBV28 and J is TRBJ2-5, with TRBD2 as a possible D gene (6 bases). CDR3 size: 15 residues. Per the germline V gene, CDR1 is MDHEN and CDR2 is SYDVKM. Trimming shortened V by 6 bases and J by 4 bases, and 18 bases separated the two germline ends.

This clonotype was seen once. One end of the junction does not line up with germline, which may come from a read error. The J gene is TRBJ1-5, the V gene TRBV7-2; unclear D gene. Germline CDR1 is SGHTA and CDR2 is FQGNSA. The length of the CDR3 is 15 residues. In nucleotides, the CDR3 is TGTGCCAGCAGCTTAGCGGGGATTGGCAATGAGCCCCAGCATTTT. This translates into CASSLAGIGNEPQHF.

The chain recombines TRBV6-1 with TRBJ2-3, with TRBD2 matching over 8 bases. CDR1 is MNHNS, CDR2 SASEGT, per germline. The V gene end was trimmed by 5 bases and the J gene end by 2 bases; junction bases not matched to a gene: 6. This CDR3 has 15 amino acids. The chain's CDR3 is CASSILAELTDTQYF. As DNA, the CDR3 is TGTGCCAGCAGTATACTAGCGGAGCTCACAGATACGCAGTATTTT.

In its sample, this clonotype was seen once. This sequence joins TRBV24-1 and TRBJ2-2; D gene unclear. The germline V and J ends were trimmed by 4 bases and 7 bases, with 9 bases remaining between them. This CDR3 comprises 13 residues. CDR1 is KGHDR, CDR2 SFDVKD, per germline. The CDR3 sequence is CATSDPSDGELFF. CDR3 sequence (DNA): TGTGCCACCAGTGACCCGTCGGACGGGGAGCTGTTTTTT.

This chain uses TRBV18 with TRBJ2-1; the D gene could be TRBD1 or TRBD2 (6 bases each). The germline CDR1 and CDR2 sequences are KGHSH and LQKENI. Trimming left V 3 bases short and J 9 bases short, with 15 bases between. The CDR3 runs to 14 residues. The CDR3 DNA reads as TGTGCCAGCTCACCGGCGGGGTCGACAGGTGAGCAGTTCTTC. It yields the protein CASSPAGSTGEQFF.